This is a list of T cell receptor beta chains from one sample in a study of response to subunit inactivated influenza vaccine. TCRdb analysed the RT-PCR reads with MiXCR anew, one entry per CDR3 protein. The sample consists of about 190,000 distinct CDR3 sequences, approximately 15% of them appearing once. This sample comprised CD8+ T cells sorted from PBMCs, obtained 5 to 6 days after vaccination. The origin of the receptors is a man aged 50 or older who received an inactivated influenza vaccine. Both conserved end residues are part of each CDR3. D genes are given only for firm matches. Clone size is shown for a subset of rows, as once, few, many or a class of expanded clone.

CDR3nt: TGTGCCAGCAGCCACAGGGCCCATAATTCACCCCTCCACTTT; CDR3aa: CASSHRAHNSPLHF; d_gene: -; j_gene: TRBJ1-6; v_gene: TRBV7-2; abundance: few
CDR3nt: TGTGCCAGCAGCTTGGAGTACACTGAAGCTTTCTTT; CDR3aa: CASSLEYTEAFF; d_gene: -; j_gene: TRBJ1-1; v_gene: TRBV5-6; abundance: -
CDR3nt: TGTGCCAGCAGCCCTTGGACCACCAACAATGAGCAGTTCTTC; CDR3aa: CASSPWTTNNEQFF; d_gene: -; j_gene: TRBJ2-1; v_gene: TRBV7-9; abundance: -
CDR3nt: TGTGCCAGCAGCGGGACAGGGTACCAGCCCCAGCATTTT; CDR3aa: CASSGTGYQPQHF; d_gene: TRBD1; j_gene: TRBJ1-5; v_gene: TRBV12-3/TRBV12-4; abundance: few
CDR3nt: TGCGCCAGCAGTCCAGGGGCGGAGACCCAGTACTTC; CDR3aa: CASSPGAETQYF; d_gene: -; j_gene: TRBJ2-5; v_gene: TRBV5-1; abundance: -
CDR3nt: TGCAGTGCCGAGGGACGCGGGCGTGGACTCTACGAGCAGTACTTC; CDR3aa: CSAEGRGRGLYEQYF; d_gene: -; j_gene: TRBJ2-7; v_gene: TRBV20-1; abundance: few
CDR3nt: TGCAGCGTTGAGACTCCTAACTCCTACGAGCAGTACTTC; CDR3aa: CSVETPNSYEQYF; d_gene: -; j_gene: TRBJ2-7; v_gene: TRBV29-1; abundance: -
CDR3nt: TGTGCCAGCAGCTTAAGACTAGCGGGAGAAGGGGAGACCCAGTACTTC; CDR3aa: CASSLRLAGEGETQYF; d_gene: TRBD2; j_gene: TRBJ2-5; v_gene: TRBV7-9; abundance: -
CDR3nt: TGTGCCAGCAGCTTAGTGACAGTAGCCGGGGAGCTGTTTTTT; CDR3aa: CASSLVTVAGELFF; d_gene: -; j_gene: TRBJ2-2; v_gene: TRBV7-8; abundance: few
CDR3nt: TGCAGCGCTCGGGGTTCTCAGCTCGAGCAGTACTTC; CDR3aa: CSARGSQLEQYF; d_gene: -; j_gene: TRBJ2-7; v_gene: TRBV29-1; abundance: few
CDR3nt: TGTGCCAGCAGTGATTGGGGGACTAGCATCTCAGATACGCAGTATTTT; CDR3aa: CASSDWGTSISDTQYF; d_gene: TRBD2; j_gene: TRBJ2-3; v_gene: TRBV6-1; abundance: many
CDR3nt: TGCAGCGTTGTGTTTAGGAATAACATTCAGTACTTC; CDR3aa: CSVVFRNNIQYF; d_gene: -; j_gene: TRBJ2-4; v_gene: TRBV29-1; abundance: -
CDR3nt: TGTGCCAGCAGCCTAGCGGACCCCTACTCCTACGAGCAGTACTTC; CDR3aa: CASSLADPYSYEQYF; d_gene: TRBD2; j_gene: TRBJ2-7; v_gene: TRBV28; abundance: -
CDR3nt: TGCGCCAGCAGCGAGACTAGCGGGAGACTCTACGAGCAGTACTTC; CDR3aa: CASSETSGRLYEQYF; d_gene: TRBD2; j_gene: TRBJ2-7; v_gene: TRBV5-1; abundance: few
CDR3nt: TGTGCCAGCAGTTTAGACGGAGGGGGACTCGAGCAGTACTTC; CDR3aa: CASSLDGGGLEQYF; d_gene: -; j_gene: TRBJ2-7; v_gene: TRBV28; abundance: few
CDR3nt: TGCAGTGCTAGGAAGTCGCAGGACTCGGACACCGGGGAGCTGTTTTTT; CDR3aa: CSARKSQDSDTGELFF; d_gene: -; j_gene: TRBJ2-2; v_gene: TRBV20-1; abundance: few
CDR3nt: TGTGCCAGCAGCTTACTCGGGACTAGCGGAAATGAGCAGTTCTTC; CDR3aa: CASSLLGTSGNEQFF; d_gene: TRBD2; j_gene: TRBJ2-1; v_gene: TRBV13; abundance: -
CDR3nt: TGTGCCAGCAGTCCCGATCCCGGAGGGGGTCGAGAGTACTTC; CDR3aa: CASSPDPGGGREYF; d_gene: -; j_gene: TRBJ2-7; v_gene: TRBV7-8; abundance: -
CDR3nt: TGCAGCGTTGAAGATCCCGGGAGCTCCTACAATGAGCAGTTCTTC; CDR3aa: CSVEDPGSSYNEQFF; d_gene: -; j_gene: TRBJ2-1; v_gene: TRBV29-1; abundance: many
CDR3nt: TGCGCCAGCAGCCAAGTCAACGGGGTTTACAATGAGCAGTTCTTC; CDR3aa: CASSQVNGVYNEQFF; d_gene: -; j_gene: TRBJ2-1; v_gene: TRBV4-3; abundance: -
CDR3nt: TGTGCCAGCAGTTACTTAAGACAGACCTCTGGGAATGAGCAGTTCTTC; CDR3aa: CASSYLRQTSGNEQFF; d_gene: -; j_gene: TRBJ2-1; v_gene: TRBV6-5; abundance: many
CDR3nt: TGTGCCAGCAGCTTGGGGACTAGCGGGCATGAGCAGTTCTTC; CDR3aa: CASSLGTSGHEQFF; d_gene: TRBD2; j_gene: TRBJ2-1; v_gene: TRBV7-2; abundance: many
CDR3nt: TGTGCCTGCAGCCCGGCCGGACTAGTGGGAGAGACCCAGTACTTC; CDR3aa: CACSPAGLVGETQYF; d_gene: TRBD2; j_gene: TRBJ2-5; v_gene: TRBV3-1; abundance: -
CDR3nt: TGTGCCAGCAGTGTTGTTTATACCGGGACAGGGAACGGCTACACCTTC; CDR3aa: CASSVVYTGTGNGYTF; d_gene: TRBD1; j_gene: TRBJ1-2; v_gene: TRBV6-1; abundance: -
CDR3nt: TGCGCCAGCAGCTTGACGCGGGAGGGCTACGAGCAGTACTTC; CDR3aa: CASSLTREGYEQYF; d_gene: TRBD2; j_gene: TRBJ2-7; v_gene: TRBV5-1; abundance: few
CDR3nt: TGTGCCAGCAGCTTAAATGACAGGGTCTCTGGGGCCAACGTCCTGACTTTC; CDR3aa: CASSLNDRVSGANVLTF; d_gene: TRBD1; j_gene: TRBJ2-6; v_gene: TRBV7-9; abundance: -
CDR3nt: TGTGCCAGCAGCTCTCTAGACTTTTGGACTAGCGGGGGGGAAAGCGAGCAGTACTTC; CDR3aa: CASSSLDFWTSGGESEQYF; d_gene: TRBD2; j_gene: TRBJ2-7; v_gene: TRBV11-2; abundance: few
CDR3nt: TGTGCCAGCAGCGTTGGGACTAGCGTTGGCAATGAGCAGTTCTTC; CDR3aa: CASSVGTSVGNEQFF; d_gene: TRBD2; j_gene: TRBJ2-1; v_gene: TRBV7-8; abundance: -
CDR3nt: TGTGCCAGCAGCTTGTATACAGGGAAACTAGATACGCAGTGTTTT; CDR3aa: CASSLYTGKLDTQCF; d_gene: -; j_gene: TRBJ2-3; v_gene: TRBV5-4; abundance: few
CDR3nt: TGCAGTGCTCAGCGGTACGGACCGTTGAATGAGCAGTTCTTC; CDR3aa: CSAQRYGPLNEQFF; d_gene: -; j_gene: TRBJ2-1; v_gene: TRBV20-1; abundance: -
CDR3nt: TGCAGTGCTAGAGTGCCTAGCGGGAGAACAGATACGCAGTATTTT; CDR3aa: CSARVPSGRTDTQYF; d_gene: TRBD2; j_gene: TRBJ2-3; v_gene: TRBV20-1; abundance: -
CDR3nt: TGTGCCACCAGCAGAGGTCATGTGTTAACGGATAACACAGATACGCAGTATTTT; CDR3aa: CATSRGHVLTDNTDTQYF; d_gene: -; j_gene: TRBJ2-3; v_gene: TRBV15; abundance: many
CDR3nt: TGCAGTGCTAGTATTCCCCCGGGGCCCCAGCATTTT; CDR3aa: CSASIPPGPQHF; d_gene: -; j_gene: TRBJ1-5; v_gene: TRBV20-1; abundance: -
CDR3nt: TGTGCCAGCAGCAACACGCGGGGCCGCGCAGATACGCAGTATTTT; CDR3aa: CASSNTRGRADTQYF; d_gene: -; j_gene: TRBJ2-3; v_gene: TRBV12-3/TRBV12-4; abundance: -
CDR3nt: TGTGCCAGCAGTCGGACAGGGGAAGGGTATGGCTACACCTTC; CDR3aa: CASSRTGEGYGYTF; d_gene: TRBD1; j_gene: TRBJ1-2; v_gene: TRBV2; abundance: -
CDR3nt: TGCAGCGTTGAGCGGGGGTGGAACACCGGGGAGCTGTTTTTT; CDR3aa: CSVERGWNTGELFF; d_gene: TRBD2; j_gene: TRBJ2-2; v_gene: TRBV29-1; abundance: few
CDR3nt: TGTGCCAGCAGCGTTAGTAGGACAGGGCTATACTACAATGAGCAGTTCTTC; CDR3aa: CASSVSRTGLYYNEQFF; d_gene: TRBD1; j_gene: TRBJ2-1; v_gene: TRBV9; abundance: -
CDR3nt: TGTGCCAGCAGTTGGGCACCAAGCACAGATACGCAGTATTTT; CDR3aa: CASSWAPSTDTQYF; d_gene: -; j_gene: TRBJ2-3; v_gene: TRBV6-5; abundance: -
CDR3nt: TGTGCCAGCAGTTTAATCTCCGCCGCCCGCTACGAGCAGTACTTC; CDR3aa: CASSLISAARYEQYF; d_gene: -; j_gene: TRBJ2-7; v_gene: TRBV28; abundance: few
CDR3nt: TGTGCCAGCAGCTTAATGACTAGCGGGATTATTGAGCAGTTCTTC; CDR3aa: CASSLMTSGIIEQFF; d_gene: TRBD2; j_gene: TRBJ2-1; v_gene: TRBV7-8; abundance: many
CDR3nt: TGTGCCAGCAGCACCTCCGGGACTAGCGGACAAGAGACCCAGTACTTC; CDR3aa: CASSTSGTSGQETQYF; d_gene: TRBD2; j_gene: TRBJ2-5; v_gene: TRBV9; abundance: many
CDR3nt: TGTGCCAGCAGCTATCTCTGGGGCTCCTACGAGCAGTACTTC; CDR3aa: CASSYLWGSYEQYF; d_gene: -; j_gene: TRBJ2-7; v_gene: TRBV5-5; abundance: -
CDR3nt: TGTGCCAGCAGTTACTCTCGACTAGCGGGAGAGTACGAGCAGTACTTC; CDR3aa: CASSYSRLAGEYEQYF; d_gene: TRBD2; j_gene: TRBJ2-7; v_gene: TRBV6-2/TRBV6-3; abundance: few
CDR3nt: TGTGCCAGCAGTAATCCCGAGCGGGGCGGCACAGATACGCAGTATTTT; CDR3aa: CASSNPERGGTDTQYF; d_gene: TRBD2; j_gene: TRBJ2-3; v_gene: TRBV2; abundance: many
CDR3nt: TGCAGCGTCGGACAGAAGAACACCGGGGAGCTGTTTTTT; CDR3aa: CSVGQKNTGELFF; d_gene: -; j_gene: TRBJ2-2; v_gene: TRBV29-1; abundance: many
CDR3nt: TGTGCCAGCAGTAGGGGTACCAGGGGCCACGAGCAGTACTTC; CDR3aa: CASSRGTRGHEQYF; d_gene: -; j_gene: TRBJ2-7; v_gene: TRBV27; abundance: -
CDR3nt: TGTGCCAGCGGCACAGGGATGCCCGTCTCCTACGAGCAGTACTTC; CDR3aa: CASGTGMPVSYEQYF; d_gene: -; j_gene: TRBJ2-7; v_gene: TRBV5-6; abundance: -
CDR3nt: TGCAGTGCTCAACCGGTTGGGCGGGAAGGCTCTTACAATGAGCAGTTCTTC; CDR3aa: CSAQPVGREGSYNEQFF; d_gene: -; j_gene: TRBJ2-1; v_gene: TRBV20-1; abundance: many
CDR3nt: TGTGCCAGCAGTTATAACAGGGGGAGTTACGAGCAGTACTTC; CDR3aa: CASSYNRGSYEQYF; d_gene: TRBD1; j_gene: TRBJ2-7; v_gene: TRBV6-5; abundance: few
CDR3nt: TGTGCCAGCAGCTTATCGTACCAAGAGACCCAGTACTTC; CDR3aa: CASSLSYQETQYF; d_gene: -; j_gene: TRBJ2-5; v_gene: TRBV7-9; abundance: -
CDR3nt: TGCAGTGCTAGAGATCATAGGGGACAGAACTACGAGCAGTACTTC; CDR3aa: CSARDHRGQNYEQYF; d_gene: TRBD1; j_gene: TRBJ2-7; v_gene: TRBV20-1; abundance: -
CDR3nt: TGCGCCAGCAGCCAAGGCGGGGGGAAGGACGAGCAGTACTTC; CDR3aa: CASSQGGGKDEQYF; d_gene: TRBD2; j_gene: TRBJ2-7; v_gene: TRBV4-3; abundance: -
CDR3nt: TGTGCCAGCAGTGAATACGGGGCTAGCGGGATACAGTTCTCCTACGAGCAGTACTTC; CDR3aa: CASSEYGASGIQFSYEQYF; d_gene: TRBD2; j_gene: TRBJ2-7; v_gene: TRBV27; abundance: -
CDR3nt: TGCGCCAGCACTCTGAACCGACAGTCCACCGGGGAGCTGTTTTTT; CDR3aa: CASTLNRQSTGELFF; d_gene: -; j_gene: TRBJ2-2; v_gene: TRBV5-1; abundance: many
CDR3nt: TGCACCAGCAGCCCCGGCTACCGCCTTTACAATGAGCAGTTCTTC; CDR3aa: CTSSPGYRLYNEQFF; d_gene: -; j_gene: TRBJ2-1; v_gene: TRBV1; abundance: -
CDR3nt: TGCGCCAGCAGCCTTTATGCTTTCAGCTCGACAGGGGACTACGAGCAGTACTTC; CDR3aa: CASSLYAFSSTGDYEQYF; d_gene: TRBD1; j_gene: TRBJ2-7; v_gene: TRBV4-3; abundance: few